These 8 T cell receptor beta chains came from one sample sequenced in a study of T-cell reconstitution after alpha-beta-depleted transplantation in children. Unique molecular identifiers were used in preparing the TCRbeta library. TCRdb re-derived calls from the PCR reads in MiXCR, one entry per CDR3 protein. Altogether 350,000 to 450,000 distinct CDR3 sequences are present, 10% to 15% being singletons, with the ten largest covering around 4.5%. Sequenced here: PBMCs, sampled from the stem cell graft. The receptor set was obtained from a human donor who donated a stem cell graft to a child with Fanconi anemia.

The chain uses TRBV6-5 and TRBJ2-2, with TRBD1 matching 7 bases. The CDR3 loop spans 16 amino acids. V trimming: 0 bases; J trimming: 3 bases; junction bases outside the gene matches: 4. Germline values: CDR1 MNHEY, CDR2 SVGAGI. In DNA form, the CDR3 reads TGTGCCAGCAGTTACTCAACAGGGGATGACACCGGGGAGCTGTTTTTT. It is translated as CASSYSTGDDTGELFF.

The chain employs TRBV2 and TRBJ2-5, with D possibly matching TRBD2 (6 bases). Deletions cut 10 bases from V and 6 bases from J, with 12 bases between. The CDR3 contains 11 residues. Germline CDR1 and CDR2: SNHLY and FYNNEI. The CDR3 reads CAKGLLQTQYF. The DNA for the CDR3 is TGTGCCAAGGGACTTCTGCAGACCCAGTACTTC. Filled out from reference TRBV2 and TRBJ2-5, the complete variable domain reads EPEVTQTPSHQVTQMGQEVILRCVPISNHLYFYWYRQILGQKVEFLVSFYNNEISEKSEIFDDQFSVERPDGSNFTLKIRSTKLEDSAMYFCAKGLLQTQYFGPGTRLLVL.

This clonotype was seen only a few times. The V and J genes are TRBV9 and TRBJ1-3, with no clear D. Germline CDR1 SGDLS, CDR2 YYNGEE. The CDR3 loop spans 16 amino acids. Trimming cost V 2 bases and J 0 bases, with 12 bases left between them. The CDR3 nucleotides read TGTGCCAGCAGCGTTCGAACGGCCGACTCTGGAAACACCATATATTTT. This gives the protein CASSVRTADSGNTIYF.

This clonotype has more than one count but fewer than ten. The chain recombines TRBV7-9 with TRBJ1-1; possibly TRBD1 for D (5 bases). In germline, CDR1 is SEHNR, CDR2 FQNEAQ (reference sequence). CDR3 length: 13 residues. V gave up 1 base and J gave up 8 bases, with 11 bases separating them. The CDR3 loop is CASSLVWDSEAFF. DNA of the CDR3: TGTGCCAGCAGCTTAGTTTGGGACTCCGAAGCTTTCTTT.

The rearrangement uses TRBV24-1 and TRBJ1-2; D is possibly TRBD1 (5 bases). The CDR3 sequence is 13 residues long. Trimming took 4 bases from V and 8 from J, leaving 13 bases between them. Germline CDR1 KGHDR, CDR2 SFDVKD. The CDR3 sequence is CATSDSDRPGYTF. CDR3 sequence (DNA): TGTGCCACCAGTGACTCCGACAGACCAGGCTACACCTTC.

The rearrangement uses TRBV7-2 and TRBJ2-3; D gene ambiguous. The CDR3 covers 13 residues. V lost 8 bases and J 0 bases, leaving 9 bases between the germline ends. Germline-derived CDR1 and CDR2 are SGHTA and FQGNSA. The CDR3 DNA reads TGTGCCAGCTGCCATTCTAGCACAGATACGCAGTATTTT. This translates into CASCHSSTDTQYF.

There are a few counts of this clonotype. The CDR3 spells CASSWGQGYSPLHF. The CDR3 nucleotides are TGTGCCAGCAGTTGGGGACAGGGGTACTCACCCCTCCACTTT. The chain has TRBV12-3 or TRBV12-4 and TRBJ1-6, with 10 bases fitting TRBD1. The CDR3 consists of 14 residues. The V and J ends lost 4 bases and 10 bases, in that order; junction bases with no gene match: 4.

The chain couples TRBV27 to TRBJ2-7; TRBD1 agrees at 7 bases. The CDR3 is 15 residues long. In germline, CDR1 is MNHEY, CDR2 SMNVEV (reference sequence). V shed 4 bases and J 5 bases; nucleotides not matched to a gene: 11. Here the CDR3 reads CASSSILGGSDEQYF. The CDR3 DNA follows: TGTGCCAGCAGTTCTATCTTAGGGGGCAGCGACGAGCAGTACTTC.